Listed here are 21 T cell receptor beta chains from one sample, sequenced in a study of blood T cell repertoires in COVID-19 (dated by TCRdb to about 2020). The library was produced with the immunoSEQ multiplex PCR assay. TCRdb limited this immuneACCESS table to in-frame rearrangements with V and J called. A share of clones is missing; checked studies link under half to unresolved V genes, and the rest is unexplained. The sample data list approximately 280,000 clones, and roughly 90% of these were observed just once. Of the sample, approximately 12% falls within the top ten clones. Material: peripheral blood. The source of these receptors is a woman in her sixties with acute or convalescent COVID-19.

The chain recombines TRBV14 with TRBJ1-2; D uncertain. Per germline, CDR1 SGHDN and CDR2 FVKESK. The CDR3 runs to 13 residues. V gave up 6 bases and J gave up 4 bases, with 12 bases separating them. CDR3 sequence: CASSPRSGYGYTF. DNA for the CDR3: TGTGCCAGCAGTCCTAGGAGCGGCTATGGCTACACCTTC.

The V gene is TRBV9, the J gene TRBJ2-3; 8 bases align to TRBD2. Germline lookup yields CDR1 SGDLS and CDR2 YYNGEE. The J segment lost 3 bases and the V segment lost 4 bases, leaving 10 bases of the junction unmatched. The CDR3 contains 16 residues. CDR3 amino acids: CASSTEGGLGTDTQYF. CDR3 nucleotide sequence: TGTGCCAGCAGCACCGAGGGGGGACTAGGAACAGATACGCAGTATTTT.

The chain is built from TRBV3-1 (or the pseudogene TRBV3-2) and TRBJ1-6; D remains ambiguous. Per the germline V gene, CDR1 is LGHDT and CDR2 is YNNKEL (reference sequence). This CDR3 contains 13 residues. Trimming took off 8 bases at V and 14 bases at J, with 19 bases between the two ends. The CDR3 loop reads CASRSAGRSALHF. The CDR3 bases are TGTGCCAGCCGTTCGGCTGGGAGGTCGGCCCTCCACTTT.

CDR3 loop: CASSLAGGTNNEQFF. The CDR3 DNA is TGTGCCAGCAGCTTAGCGGGGGGAACGAACAATGAGCAGTTCTTC. This chain joins TRBV5-4 and TRBJ2-1, with 9 bases that match TRBD2. V lost 2 bases and J lost 5; bases outside the gene matches: 5. The CDR3 loop spans 15 amino acids. Germline V gives CDR1 SGHNT, CDR2 YYREEE (reference sequence).

The chain has TRBV5-8 and TRBJ1-1; the match to TRBD1 covers 9 bases. Germline V gives CDR1 SGHTS, CDR2 YDEGEE. V shed 4 bases, J shed 3 bases, and the junction held 4 bases outside the gene matches. This CDR3 spans 14 amino acids. Here the CDR3 reads CASSHRTGDTEAFF. The CDR3 region has the DNA TGTGCCAGCAGCCACCGGACAGGGGACACTGAAGCTTTCTTT.

This clone was recorded only once. The chain links TRBV2 to TRBJ1-6; D gene uncertain. Germline CDR1 and CDR2: SNHLY and FYNNEI. Trimming shortened V by 7 bases and J by 10 bases, and 17 bases separated the two germline ends. CDR3 size: 14 residues. CDR3 sequence reads: CASTPLVVSSPLHF. Here the CDR3 DNA reads TGTGCCAGCACCCCCCTCGTAGTTTCCTCACCCCTCCACTTT.

The genes are TRBV11-2 and TRBJ1-2, with D unclear. The CDR3 has 12 residues. Germline-derived CDR1 and CDR2 are SGHAT and FQNNGV. The germline V and J ends were trimmed by 5 bases and 4 bases, with 8 bases remaining between them. This chain's CDR3 is CASSTRSYGYTF. As DNA, the CDR3 is TGTGCCAGCAGCACTAGATCCTATGGCTACACCTTC. The entire variable domain, with the rest obtained from reference TRBV11-2 and TRBJ1-2, is as follows: EAGVAQSPRYKIIEKRQSVAFWCNPISGHATLYWYQQILGQGPKLLIQFQNNGVVDDSQLPKDRFSAERLKGVDSTLKIQPAKLEDSAVYLCASSTRSYGYTFGSGTRLTVV.

V gene TRBV19 combines with J gene TRBJ2-2; a weak D match, TRBD2 (7 bases). The CDR3 totals 17 residues. V was shortened by 0 bases and J by 5 bases, with 16 bases between the two germline ends. Germline-derived CDR1 and CDR2 are LNHDA and SQIVND (reference sequence). In DNA form, the CDR3 reads TGTGCCAGTAGTATAGATCTGCGGGGGCGCGGAACCGGGGAGCTGTTTTTT. It is translated as CASSIDLRGRGTGELFF.

This chain links TRBV7-2 with TRBJ1-6, with D possibly TRBD1 on 5 matching bases. Trimming shortened V by 5 bases and J by 8 bases, and 13 bases separated the two germline ends. The CDR3 runs to 14 residues. From germline, CDR1 is SGHTA and CDR2 FQGNSA. CDR3 region: CASSLGGDYSPLHF. In DNA, the CDR3 is TGTGCCAGCAGCCTTGGTGGGGACTATTCACCCCTCCACTTT.

This clone was detected only once. This chain uses TRBV4-2 with TRBJ1-5; TRBD1 agrees at 9 bases. Germline V lookup: CDR1 LGHNA, CDR2 YNFKEQ. With 1 base clipped from V and 2 bases from J, the junction kept 0 bases outside the gene matches. This CDR3 is built from 15 residues. CDR3 loop: CASSQGTGGNQPQHF. CDR3 in DNA: TGTGCCAGCAGCCAAGGGACAGGGGGCAATCAGCCCCAGCATTTT.

The chain recombines TRBV7-9 with TRBJ1-2; perhaps TRBD1 as D (6 bases). Germline CDR1 reads SEHNR; CDR2 reads FQNEAQ (reference sequence). V dropped 5 bases and J dropped 4 bases, with 11 bases sitting between them. CDR3 size: 13 residues. This CDR3 is CASSPTGIYGYTF. CDR3 in DNA: TGTGCCAGCAGCCCTACAGGGATCTATGGCTACACCTTC.

The rearrangement links TRBV9 to TRBJ2-7, with a weak D call TRBD1 (5 bases). Germline CDR1 reads SGDLS; CDR2 reads YYNGEE. The CDR3 spans 12 residues. V was cut by 3 bases and J by 3 bases, with 7 bases left in between. The CDR3 nucleotides read TGTGCCAGCAGCGGAGACAGCTACGAGCAGTACTTC. Translation gives CASSGDSYEQYF. Drawing the rest from reference TRBV9 and TRBJ2-7, the complete variable domain is DSGVTQTPKHLITATGQRVTLRCSPRSGDLSVYWYQQSLDQGLQFLIQYYNGEERAKGNILERFSAQQFPDLHSELNLSSLELGDSALYFCASSGDSYEQYFGPGTRLTVT.

The rearrangement uses TRBV9 and TRBJ2-1; D gene unclear. The CDR3 has 15 residues. Germline V lookup: CDR1 SGDLS, CDR2 YYNGEE. V gave up 4 bases and J gave up 8 bases, with 19 bases separating them. CDR3 residues: CASSPPPFVPHEQFF. CDR3 DNA: TGTGCCAGCAGCCCTCCTCCGTTTGTCCCCCATGAGCAGTTCTTC.

The gene calls are TRBV14 and TRBJ2-5; TRBD1 aligns across 10 bases. V shed 4 bases and J 5 bases; nucleotides not matched to a gene: 7. Germline V CDR1 and CDR2: SGHDN, FVKESK. CDR3 size: 15 residues. The CDR3 DNA sequence: TGTGCCAGCAGCCTTCGGACAGGGGGTCTGGAGACCCAGTACTTC. It yields the protein CASSLRTGGLETQYF.

The chain links TRBV5-4 to TRBJ2-5, with D tentatively TRBD2 (5 bases). There are 12 residues in the CDR3. CDR1 is SGHNT and CDR2 is YYREEE in the germline V gene (reference sequence). The V end was cut by 4 bases, the J end by 5 bases, with 9 bases between. The CDR3 is CASSLVAETQYF. The CDR3 nucleotides are TGTGCCAGCAGCCTAGTAGCGGAGACCCAGTACTTC.

This sequence joins TRBV28 and TRBJ2-2; maybe TRBD1 (6 bases). Germline CDR1 is MDHEN and CDR2 is SYDVKM. The CDR3 covers 16 residues. V was cut by 8 bases and J by 3 bases, with 19 bases left in between. This chain's CDR3 is CASSAYRDTYTGELFF. CDR3 sequence (DNA): TGTGCCAGCTCGGCATACCGGGACACCTACACCGGGGAGCTGTTTTTT.

Turning to this clone: The junction and the germline gene differ at one end; a read error may be behind it. The J gene is TRBJ1-5, the V gene TRBV2, with D perhaps TRBD1 (5 bases). Germline values: CDR1 SNHLY, CDR2 FYNNEI. This CDR3 has 13 residues. CDR3 nucleotide sequence: TGTGCCGGCAGGGCAGGGAGGGGTCAGCCCCAGCATTTT. It codes for CAGRAGRGQPQHF. Drawing the rest from reference TRBV2 and TRBJ1-5, the complete variable domain is EPEVTQTPSHQVTQMGQEVILRCVPISNHLYFYWYRQILGQKVEFLVSFYNNEISEKSEIFDDQFSVERPDGSNFTLKIRSTKLEDSAMYFCAGRAGRGQPQHFGDGTRLSIL.

The V and J genes are TRBV28 and TRBJ2-5, with D possibly being TRBD1 (5 bases). CDR1 and CDR2 (germline): MDHEN, SYDVKM. The CDR3 sequence is 13 residues long. Trimming cost V 3 bases and J 3 bases, with 8 bases left between them. The CDR3 DNA reads as TGTGCCAGCAGTTTTGGCAGGGAAGAGACCCAGTACTTC. It translates to CASSFGREETQYF.

The chain links TRBV27 to TRBJ2-7, with 11 bases that match TRBD2. Trimming cost V 6 bases and J 4 bases; bases outside gene matches: 2. The CDR3 is 13 residues long. Germline V gives CDR1 MNHEY, CDR2 SMNVEV (reference sequence). The CDR3 is CASRLAGVYEQYF. The CDR3 DNA is TGTGCCAGCAGACTAGCGGGAGTTTACGAGCAGTACTTC.

V and J are TRBV24-1 and TRBJ1-5; D is unclear. The V gene's germline CDR1 is KGHDR and CDR2 SFDVKD. The CDR3 runs 14 residues. The V end lost 9 bases, the J end lost 3 bases, and 14 bases lay between the germline ends. CDR3 nucleotides: TGTGCCACCCGGAGGGCGGGGTACAATCAGCCCCAGCATTTT. Translating it yields CATRRAGYNQPQHF.

V usage is TRBV7-2 and J usage is TRBJ2-2; the match to TRBD2 covers 11 bases. The V gene end was trimmed by 0 bases and the J gene end by 5 bases; junction bases not matched to a gene: 8. Germline V gives CDR1 SGHTA, CDR2 FQGNSA. The CDR3 sequence is 18 residues long. DNA for the CDR3: TGTGCCAGCAGCTTAGCGGGTAGCGGGAGGGCCTGGACCGGGGAGCTGTTTTTT. It specifies CASSLAGSGRAWTGELFF.